Below, 20 T cell receptor beta chains from the same sample are listed, as sequenced in a study of OX40 agonist ivuxolimab in advanced cancers. Sequencing used immunoSEQ multiplex PCR; TCRdb keeps in-frame clones, though not all of them. This sample carries roughly 62,000 clones, approximately 85% of them seen once, and the ten largest clones take around 2.5%. The starting material was CD4+ or CD8+ T cells sorted from blood, obtained in a trial of the OX40 agonist ivuxolimab. Every receptor here comes from an adult with an advanced solid tumor such as melanoma, head and neck, liver or kidney cancer.

DNA for the CDR3: TGTGCCAGCAGTTTAAAGGGATACGAGCAGTTCTTC. This sequence encodes CASSLKGYEQFF. The V and J genes are TRBV28 and TRBJ2-1, with no clear D. Germline V lookup: CDR1 MDHEN, CDR2 SYDVKM. Trimming left V 2 bases short and J 10 bases short, with 9 bases between. The CDR3 has 12 amino acids. The whole variable domain, remainder taken from reference TRBV28 and TRBJ2-1, is DVKVTQSSRYLVKRTGEKVFLECVQDMDHENMFWYRQDPGLGLRLIYFSYDVKMKEKGDIPEGYSVSREKKERFSLILESASTNQTSMYLCASSLKGYEQFFGPGTRLTVL.

The rearrangement joins TRBV7-2 to TRBJ1-3, with TRBD1 matching 10 bases. Germline V gives CDR1 SGHTA, CDR2 FQGNSA. The CDR3 loop spans 19 amino acids. After removal of 5 bases from V and 0 bases from J, the junction contained 13 bases not matched to a gene. The CDR3: CASSLYRDRGATSGNTIYF. The CDR3 nucleotides are TGTGCCAGCAGCCTATACCGGGACAGGGGCGCAACCTCTGGAAACACCATATATTTT.

The V call is TRBV6-1, the J call TRBJ2-7; 8 bases fit TRBD1. The CDR3 totals 14 residues. The junction had 11 bases not matched to a gene; V was cut back by 8 bases and J by 5 bases. The germline V gene encodes CDR1 MNHNS and CDR2 SASEGT. This chain's CDR3 is CASALIAGGNEQYF. In DNA form, the CDR3 reads TGTGCCAGCGCCTTAATAGCAGGGGGCAACGAGCAGTACTTC.

This clone was counted only a few times. The chain uses TRBV11-3 and TRBJ2-3; perhaps TRBD1 as D (7 bases). The CDR3 sequence is 15 residues long. V lost 5 bases and J lost 3, with 15 bases in between. Germline V gene data show CDR1 as SGHNT and CDR2 as YENEEA. As DNA, the CDR3 is TGTGCCAGCAGCATGCAGGGGGGCCTAACAGATACGCAGTATTTT. Translation: CASSMQGGLTDTQYF.

V usage is TRBV15 and J usage is TRBJ2-1, with 8 positions matching TRBD1. The germline V gene encodes CDR1 LNHNV and CDR2 YYDKDF (reference sequence). CDR3 length: 14 residues. Unmatched junction bases numbered 5, after V lost 2 bases and J lost 8 bases. CDR3 nucleotide sequence: TGTGCCACCAGCAGATCGGGACAGGCGGATGAGCAGTTCTTC. It encodes CATSRSGQADEQFF.

Only one count was recorded for this clone. The chain joins TRBV6-5 to TRBJ2-3; D gene uncertain. The CDR3 totals 15 residues. V was clipped by 2 bases and J by 5 bases, with 14 bases between them. Germline lookup yields CDR1 MNHEY and CDR2 SVGAGI. CDR3 DNA sequence: TGTGCCAGCAGTTACCGCGGTGGATTAGGAGATACGCAGTATTTT. Translated, it gives CASSYRGGLGDTQYF.

In its sample, this clone was seen a few times. The chain links TRBV7-6 to TRBJ2-5; D not resolved. The CDR3 sequence is 14 residues long. The V end was cut by 1 base, the J end by 7 bases, with 13 bases between. CDR1 and CDR2 from the germline V gene are SGHVS and FNYEAQ. The CDR3 nucleotides are TGTGCCAGCAGCTTAGATCCGGGTTCGGGGACCCAGTACTTC. Its protein is CASSLDPGSGTQYF.

This chain uses TRBV9 with TRBJ2-5; D is uncertain. The last part of the DNA fits TRBJ2-7 better; the J call may be wrong. The length of the CDR3 is 15 residues. Germline CDR1 and CDR2: SGDLS and YYNGEE. The CDR3 coding sequence is TGTGCCAGCAGCGTAGGACTTAAACCAGCCTACGAGCAGTACTTC. Residues: CASSVGLKPAYEQYF.

The V and J genes are TRBV2 and TRBJ2-6; the match to TRBD2 covers 8 bases. With 5 bases clipped from V and 3 bases from J, the junction kept 3 bases outside the gene matches. The V gene's germline CDR1 is SNHLY and CDR2 FYNNEI. This CDR3 has 15 residues. The CDR3 sequence: CASSRGGSGANVLTF. In nucleotides, the CDR3 is TGTGCCAGCAGTCGGGGGGGAAGTGGGGCCAACGTCCTGACTTTC.

The chain carries TRBV11-2 and TRBJ2-1; TRBD2 aligns across 7 bases. V shed 5 bases, J shed 7 bases, and the junction held 8 bases outside the gene matches. This CDR3 is 14 amino acids long. CDR1 SGHAT and CDR2 FQNNGV come from the germline V gene. The CDR3 sequence: CASSPLGEGNEQFF. The CDR3 DNA reads as TGTGCCAGCAGCCCGTTGGGGGAGGGGAATGAGCAGTTCTTC.

V gene TRBV2 combines with J gene TRBJ2-2, with 8 nucleotides matching TRBD1. The CDR3 length is 15 residues. The germline CDR1 and CDR2 sequences are SNHLY and FYNNEI. Trimming cost V 6 bases and J 4 bases; bases outside gene matches: 7. The CDR3: CASREDRVLTGELFF. CDR3 bases: TGTGCCAGCAGGGAGGACAGGGTACTCACCGGGGAGCTGTTTTTT.

This clone has just a few counts. The chain carries TRBV27 and TRBJ1-2; no firm D call. CDR3 length: 12 amino acids. Trimming removed 4 bases from V and 2 bases from J, with 5 bases in between. Germline V gene sequence: CDR1 MNHEY, CDR2 SMNVEV (reference sequence). The CDR3: CASSSMNYGYTF. The CDR3 nucleotides are TGTGCCAGCAGTTCGATGAACTATGGCTACACCTTC.

The gene calls are TRBV19 and TRBJ1-2; D is uncertain. The germline V and J ends were trimmed by 4 bases and 4 bases, with 19 bases remaining between them. From germline, CDR1 is LNHDA and CDR2 SQIVND (reference sequence). The CDR3 runs to 16 residues. CDR3 in amino acids: CASSRTHGPTSYGYTF. CDR3 nucleotide sequence: TGTGCCAGTAGTAGAACGCACGGACCGACGAGCTATGGCTACACCTTC.

CDR3 nucleotides: TGTGCCACCAGCGCCAGACAGGTTACATACTATGGCTACACCTTC. It specifies CATSARQVTYYGYTF. This chain links TRBV15 with TRBJ1-2, with D perhaps matching TRBD1 (6 bases). This CDR3 has 15 amino acids. The V end was cut by 5 bases, the J end by 3 bases, with 16 bases between. Looked up from germline, CDR1 is LNHNV and CDR2 is YYDKDF (reference sequence).

Here the CDR3 reads CASSRDSFYEQYF. The DNA for the CDR3 is TGTGCCAGCAGTCGGGACAGTTTCTACGAGCAGTACTTC. V usage is TRBV27 and J usage is TRBJ2-7, with 7 positions matching TRBD1. CDR1 MNHEY and CDR2 SMNVEV come from the germline V gene (reference sequence). CDR3 length: 13 residues. V was clipped by 5 bases and J by 3 bases; unmatched bases: 4.

This clone was seen a handful of times. V is TRBV15 and J is TRBJ2-1, with no clear D. The CDR3 runs 15 residues. Germline CDR1 reads LNHNV; CDR2 reads YYDKDF (reference sequence). Trimming took 4 bases from V and 0 from J, leaving 10 bases between them. DNA of the CDR3: TGTGCCACCAGCAAGGAGCTCAGCTCCTACAATGAGCAGTTCTTC. Residues: CATSKELSSYNEQFF.

V gene TRBV28 combines with J gene TRBJ2-2; TRBD2 might be the D (6 bases). This CDR3 spans 13 amino acids. The V and J ends lost 6 bases and 7 bases respectively, with 12 bases between them. Looked up from germline, CDR1 is MDHEN and CDR2 is SYDVKM. The CDR3 is CASRRGTVGELFF. The CDR3 DNA follows: TGTGCCAGCAGACGCGGGACGGTCGGGGAGCTGTTTTTT. The full variable domain, with the rest looked up from reference TRBV28 and TRBJ2-2, is DVKVTQSSRYLVKRTGEKVFLECVQDMDHENMFWYRQDPGLGLRLIYFSYDVKMKEKGDIPEGYSVSREKKERFSLILESASTNQTSMYLCASRRGTVGELFFGEGSRLTVL.

The chain is built from TRBV30 and TRBJ1-1; D gene uncertain. The CDR3 consists of 12 residues. Germline V gene data show CDR1 as GTSNPN and CDR2 as SVGIG (reference sequence). V was clipped by 0 bases and J by 6 bases, with 8 bases between them. CDR3 sequence (DNA): TGTGCCTGGAGTGTACCGGGTCCTGAAGCTTTCTTT. Its translation is CAWSVPGPEAFF.

V usage is TRBV11-2 and J usage is TRBJ2-6, with 12 bases that match TRBD1. This CDR3 contains 18 residues. Germline CDR1 SGHAT, CDR2 FQNNGV. With 1 base clipped from V and 5 bases from J, the junction kept 6 bases outside the gene matches. DNA for the CDR3: TGTGCCAGCAGCTTAGTCCCGGGACAGGGGGCTTGGGCCAACGTCCTGACTTTC. It translates to CASSLVPGQGAWANVLTF.

V usage is TRBV9 and J usage is TRBJ1-2; a weak D match, TRBD1 (6 bases). The CDR3 length is 14 residues. V was pared by 1 base and J by 6 bases, with 13 bases between. Germline V gene lookup returns CDR1 SGDLS and CDR2 YYNGEE. The CDR3 DNA is TGTGCCAGCAGCGTATCCCAGGGGAGGAATGGCTACACCTTC. Protein product: CASSVSQGRNGYTF.